This T cell receptor (beta chain) was profiled in a study of T-cell reconstitution after alpha-beta-depleted transplantation in children (dated by TCRdb to between 2015 and 2016). Turning to the overall study: T-cell immune reconstitution after TCRalphabeta/CD19-depleted allogeneic hematopoietic cell transplantation in children was quantitatively tracked in the study by means of TCR repertoire profiling.

A few counts support this clonotype. No cognate antigen has been identified for it. Per-nucleotide qualities are absent, and no much larger clonotype sits a single base away. The germline V gene encodes CDR1 LGHDT and CDR2 YNNKEL (reference sequence). Including the terminal cysteine and phenylalanine, the CDR3 comprises 14 residues. Only CDR3 DNA is held: 42 bases, read in frame from base 1. V has 3 bases trimmed and J has 7 bases trimmed; junction bases matching no gene number 6. The method behind the library was PCR. Reads for this sample came from an Illumina HiSeq 2500. TCR libraries were prepared with molecular barcoding, using unique molecular identifiers to normalize TCRbeta repertoire quantification. TCRdb redid the processing of the public reads, applying fastp at Q25 and MiXCR, and retained in-frame beta chains. Rows matching on CDR3 protein sequence are summarized as one entry with the most common DNA and genes. The sample records around 600,000 distinct CDR3 sequences, 8% to 11% of which are singletons. The ten largest clones capture less than 5% of the sample.

The TCR sequence derives from a human donor who donated a stem cell graft to a child with acute myeloid leukemia. The chain is assembled from TRBV3-1 and TRBJ1-1; 9 junctional bases match TRBD1. The source was PBMCs from the stem cell graft donor, collected from the stem cell graft. The bases read TGTGCCAGCAGCCACAAGGGACAGGGATTTGAAGCTTTCTTT. It is translated as CASSHKGQGFEAFF.